Listed below are T cell receptor beta chains from one sample, sequenced in a study of PD-L1 blockade in urothelial cancer. TCRdb keeps only in-frame clones here, not all; method: immunoSEQ multiplex PCR. Of 70,000 to 90,000 clones detected, 82% appear once; the ten largest clones hold approximately 9.5%. The material was PBMCs, obtained around atezolizumab (anti-PD-L1) treatment. The source is a man aged 70-80 years with urothelial cancer. Both conserved end residues are trimmed from each CDR3. Each record gives: CDR3 length, V gene, J gene, CDR3 protein.

13	TRBV6-1	TRBJ2-1	ASIMERGVQNEQF
14	TRBV19	TRBJ2-7	ATQIDRAGATYEQY
13	TRBV5-1	TRBJ2-3	ASSRDRGSTDTQY
12	TRBV10-3	TRBJ1-2	AISENQGFDGYT
13	TRBV4-1	TRBJ2-7	ASSQERAGVDEQY
10	TRBV2	TRBJ2-5	ASSTESRTQY
14	TRBV7-6	TRBJ1-4	ASSSLGVTQNEKLF
12	TRBV5-1	TRBJ2-5	ASSLEYRGETQY
11	TRBV29-1	TRBJ2-7	SVGGQGTYEQY
14	TRBV7-8	TRBJ2-5	ASSQGSSPMGETQY
13	TRBV27	TRBJ2-7	ASSLHFGRNYEQY
12	TRBV2	TRBJ2-2	ASSSTGDTGELF
10	TRBV5-6	TRBJ1-2	ASSLQGYGYT
18	TRBV18	TRBJ2-1	ASSPLDHQTSGGTWGEQF
13	TRBV18	TRBJ2-3	ASSRRTGGTDTQY
12	TRBV7-6	TRBJ1-2	ASSFDRTLYGYT
13	TRBV5-1	.	ASSLGTGGSYEQY
12	TRBV7-2	TRBJ2-1	ASSPGTSGGVRF
12	TRBV10-3	TRBJ1-2	AISDGWSDYGYT
12	TRBV27	TRBJ2-2	ASTPRQGDGELF
15	TRBV5-4	TRBJ2-1	ASSPQIIGARGNEQF
14	TRBV11-1	TRBJ2-6	ASSPGGGSGANVLT
12	TRBV7-9	TRBJ1-2	ASSFSGTPGGYT
10	TRBV5-6	TRBJ2-7	ASSHTGGRQY
11	TRBV5-4	TRBJ1-2	ASSLSGSYGYT
14	TRBV6-1	TRBJ2-1	ASSVTGQGSGNEQF
10	TRBV15	TRBJ2-1	ATSRDRGEQF
11	TRBV6-5	TRBJ2-7	ASSSPGTDEQY
14	TRBV7-8	TRBJ1-1	ASSPGQGIMNTEAF
15	TRBV7-9	TRBJ1-1	ASSLREGGVGNTEAF
14	TRBV7-9	TRBJ1-4	ASSLSGGASREKLF
11	TRBV19	TRBJ1-2	ASKPGENYGYT
14	TRBV27	TRBJ1-1	ASSSRGQGLNTEAF
13	TRBV7-9	TRBJ2-5	ASSLASGGGETQY
12	TRBV10-3	TRBJ1-2	AISPSGQTYGYT
14	TRBV7-2	TRBJ2-5	ASSLGTLAGFETQY
13	TRBV4-2	TRBJ1-2	ASSQVGQGGVGYT
12	TRBV11-2	TRBJ2-1	ASSSRTGGYEQF
14	TRBV7-2	TRBJ2-3	ASSLSGGEAGDTQY
12	TRBV18	TRBJ1-1	ASSPGQGNTEAF
16	TRBV19	TRBJ2-4	ASSIDLRVTAAKNIQY
14	TRBV4-1	TRBJ1-1	ASSHLDRGWNTEAF
11	TRBV7-9	TRBJ1-1	ASSLQLNTEAF
12	TRBV27	TRBJ1-6	ASSFGTDNSPLH
10	TRBV5-6	TRBJ1-5	ASSFNRGPQH
13	TRBV6-5	TRBJ2-7	ASSYGTRSSYEQY
11	TRBV6-4	TRBJ2-3	ASRDTSTDTQY
13	TRBV5-1	TRBJ2-7	ASSPGGGASYEQY
14	TRBV11-3	TRBJ2-1	ASSPRRQGTYNEQF
16	TRBV7-9	TRBJ2-7	ASSLKGNGLAGTYEQY
14	TRBV5-5	TRBJ1-2	ASSLVPGKANYGYT
16	TRBV7-2	TRBJ1-1	ASSSTGTGTRGGSEAF
13	TRBV5-1	TRBJ2-1	ASSLGGLTYNEQF
12	TRBV10-3	TRBJ2-1	AISVGGDYNEQF
11	TRBV6-1	TRBJ1-1	ASTGHQGTEAF